The entry that follows covers one TCR beta chain sequence. Its specificity is unknown. Treatment specified: oral pan-JAK inhibitor, 5-10 mg twice daily. Losses at the gene ends were 5 bases for V and 0 bases for J; bases not matched to a gene: 3. The CDR3 runs 13 residues. CDR1 and CDR2 (germline): SQVTM, ANQGSEA. Sequencing used cDNA as its template, made by extracting RNA and reverse transcribing it. Here immunoSEQ multiplex PCR was the method, and the copy in TCRdb shows in-frame clones only, minus some. The sample has more than 200,000 clones, less than 50% seen once. This entry belongs to a study of CD8+ T cells in alopecia areata. Study results and limitations: Many expanded lesional clones persisted during tofacitinib (in both scalp and blood). The study found TCR sharing across patients less clear than in mice, possibly for HLA reasons.

Here the sequenced sample was CD4+ T cells sorted from blood, taken at approximately week 36, from a patient treated with tofacitinib. The chain couples TRBV29-1 to TRBJ1-1; TRBD1 aligns across 7 bases. The TCR sequence derives from a human donor with alopecia areata. CDR3 amino acids: CSVQGGLNTEAFF. In DNA, the CDR3 is TGCAGCGTTCAGGGGGGCCTGAACACTGAAGCTTTCTTT.